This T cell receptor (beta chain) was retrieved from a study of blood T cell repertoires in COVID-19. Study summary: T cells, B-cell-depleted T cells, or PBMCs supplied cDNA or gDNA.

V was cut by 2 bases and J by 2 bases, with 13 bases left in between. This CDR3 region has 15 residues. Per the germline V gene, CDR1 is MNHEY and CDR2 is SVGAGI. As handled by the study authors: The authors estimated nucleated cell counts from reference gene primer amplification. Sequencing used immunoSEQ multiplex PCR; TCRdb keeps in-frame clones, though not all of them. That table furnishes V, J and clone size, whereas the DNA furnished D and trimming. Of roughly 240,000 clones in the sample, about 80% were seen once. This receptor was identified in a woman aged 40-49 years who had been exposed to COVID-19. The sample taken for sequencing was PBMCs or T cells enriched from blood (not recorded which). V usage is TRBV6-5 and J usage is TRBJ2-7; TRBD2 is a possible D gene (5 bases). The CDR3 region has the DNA TGTGCCAGCAGTTACGCGAGTCGGGGAACCTACGAGCAGTACTTC. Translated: CASSYASRGTYEQYF.